The next 32 T cell receptor beta chains were all read from a single sample in a study of T cells in Graves' hyperthyroidism and ophthalmopathy. Regions amplified from RNA transcripts were the TCR beta CDR3 regions. The TCR CDR3 was amplified in a first-round RT-PCR using the HTBI primer set. TCRdb fed the multiplex PCR reads into MiXCR, producing one record per CDR3 protein. Of over 200,000 distinct CDR3 sequences in the sample, around 19% were seen once. The sample consisted of blood. These receptors came from a man aged 40-50 years with Graves' hyperthyroidism.

In its sample, this clonotype was seen once. V is TRBV20-1 and J is TRBJ1-5; 10 bases fit TRBD1. The CDR3 covers 13 residues. Looked up from germline, CDR1 is DFQATT and CDR2 is SNEGSKA (reference sequence). The V gene end was trimmed by 7 bases and the J gene end by 5 bases; junction bases not matched to a gene: 5. The CDR3 here is CSGPGQGYQPQHF. The CDR3 DNA is TGCAGTGGTCCGGGACAGGGGTATCAGCCCCAGCATTTT.

The sample holds many counts of this clonotype. At one boundary the junction diverges from the germline segment, which might be a read error. This chain links TRBV7-7 with TRBJ2-2, with D perhaps matching TRBD2 (6 bases). Germline values: CDR1 SSHAT, CDR2 FNYEAQ (reference sequence). The CDR3 is 14 amino acids. The CDR3 protein is CASSFGLNTGELFF. The CDR3 region has the DNA TGTGCTAGCAGCTTCGGACTAAACACCGGGGAGCTGTTTTTT.

This clonotype was observed at least ten times. The rearrangement uses TRBV7-6 and TRBJ1-4; D not certain. The CDR3 totals 13 residues. V lost 6 bases, J lost 4 bases, and 9 bases lay in between. Germline V gene lookup returns CDR1 SGHVS and CDR2 FNYEAQ. The CDR3 bases are TGTGCCAGCAGGGGTCCGGGTAATGAAAAACTGTTTTTT. Protein product: CASRGPGNEKLFF.

The chain combines TRBV4-1 with TRBJ2-5; TRBD1 might be the D (5 bases). Germline CDR1 is MGHRA and CDR2 is YSYEKL. V was cut by 1 base and J by 4 bases, with 19 bases left in between. This CDR3 has 17 residues. CDR3 residues: CASSQGGFPIIGETQYF. CDR3 nucleotide sequence: TGCGCCAGCAGCCAAGGGGGCTTCCCCATAATAGGAGAGACCCAGTACTTC.

This clonotype was seen more than once but under ten times. CDR3 coding DNA: TGTGCCAGGGCGGCAGACCCCAGAGATACGCAGTATTTT. This translates into CARAADPRDTQYF. V is TRBV6-1 and J is TRBJ2-3; D remains unclear. The V gene lost 9 bases and the J gene lost 5 bases, with 15 bases spanning the gap. Germline assignment: CDR1 MNHNS and CDR2 SASEGT. The CDR3 has 13 residues.

The chain is built from TRBV15 and TRBJ1-6, with TRBD1 identical over 7 bases. The germline gives CDR1 LNHNV, CDR2 YYDKDF (reference sequence). J lost 6 bases, V lost 3 bases, and 5 bases had no gene match. This CDR3 has 15 residues. Here the CDR3 reads CATSRVGQLNSPLHF. The CDR3 coding sequence is TGTGCCACCAGCAGGGTGGGACAGCTTAATTCACCCCTCCACTTT.

Remarks on this clonotype: A read error may produce the germline difference seen at one junction end. The chain joins TRBV7-6 to TRBJ1-4; perhaps TRBD1 as D (6 bases). This CDR3 is built from 15 residues. Germline CDR1 is SGHVS and CDR2 is FNYEAQ. The DNA for the CDR3 is TGTGCCAGCAGCCCTCGTGGAGGGGGGAATGAAAAACTGCTTTTT. Residues: CASSPRGGGNEKLLF.

This clonotype was recorded at least ten times. The chain recombines TRBV2 with TRBJ1-4; weak D call: TRBD1 (6 bases). The V gene lost 6 bases and the J gene lost 0 bases, with 11 bases spanning the gap. Germline V gene lookup returns CDR1 SNHLY and CDR2 FYNNEI. The CDR3 has 15 residues. CDR3 protein: CASREDSATNEKLFF. As DNA, the CDR3 is TGTGCCAGCAGAGAGGACAGTGCAACTAATGAAAAACTGTTTTTT. The full variable domain, with the rest looked up from reference TRBV2 and TRBJ1-4, is EPEVTQTPSHQVTQMGQEVILRCVPISNHLYFYWYRQILGQKVEFLVSFYNNEISEKSEIFDDQFSVERPDGSNFTLKIRSTKLEDSAMYFCASREDSATNEKLFFGSGTQLSVL.

This clonotype was observed at least ten times. V and J are TRBV20-1 and TRBJ2-3; TRBD2 matches 10 bases. The CDR3 is 18 residues long. Germline CDR1 DFQATT, CDR2 SNEGSKA (reference sequence). V lost 2 bases to trimming and J lost 4 bases; unmatched junction nucleotides: 15. The CDR3 coding sequence is TGCAGTGCTAGAACCCCCCTAGCGGGGGTAAGTAGTGCAGATACGCAGTATTTT. Translated: CSARTPLAGVSSADTQYF.

This clonotype appeared many times. The chain has TRBV27 and TRBJ2-1; D may be TRBD2 (5 bases). Germline V gene sequence: CDR1 MNHEY, CDR2 SMNVEV (reference sequence). The CDR3 is made up of 16 amino acids. V lost 5 bases and J lost 6, with 20 bases in between. The DNA of the CDR3 is TGTGCCAGCAGTCCCCTGTACCCAGCCGCGGGCAATGAGCAGTTCTTC. Its protein product is CASSPLYPAAGNEQFF.

This sequence joins TRBV19 and TRBJ2-5, with 7 bases matching TRBD1. The CDR3 runs 12 residues. The junction had 2 bases not matched to a gene; V was cut back by 8 bases and J by 2 bases. Germline V gene lookup returns CDR1 LNHDA and CDR2 SQIVND (reference sequence). This CDR3 is CASGDRQETQYF. CDR3 bases: TGTGCCAGTGGGGACAGACAAGAGACCCAGTACTTC.

This clonotype has ten or more counts. The V and J genes are TRBV5-1 and TRBJ1-2; D is ambiguous. CDR3 length: 13 residues. Germline CDR1 SGHRS, CDR2 YFSETQ. The V end was cut by 5 bases, the J end by 4 bases, with 12 bases between. CDR3 sequence (DNA): TGCGCCAGCAGTCGGGCCCAGGCCTATGGCTACACCTTC. As protein: CASSRAQAYGYTF.

This clonotype was detected ten times or more. The chain combines TRBV6-1 with TRBJ2-3, with TRBD1 matching 7 bases. The CDR3 spans 15 residues. The germline gives CDR1 MNHNS, CDR2 SASEGT. V lost 6 bases, J lost 0 bases, and 6 bases stayed unmatched. This chain's CDR3 is CASRAGTASTDTQYF. CDR3 DNA: TGTGCCAGCAGGGCCGGGACAGCTAGCACAGATACGCAGTATTTT.

Remarks on this clonotype: An end of the junction does not agree with germline; a read error may underlie this. The V gene is TRBV19, the J gene TRBJ1-1, with TRBD1 matching over 7 bases. In germline, CDR1 is LNHDA, CDR2 SQIVND (reference sequence). The CDR3 contains 14 residues. The CDR3 DNA reads TGTGCCAGTAGTATCGGGACAGAGAACACTGGAGCTTTCTTT. Amino acids: CASSIGTENTGAFF.

The table lists this clonotype with a few counts. This chain connects TRBV20-1 to TRBJ2-4; maybe TRBD1 (7 bases). Trimming stripped 0 bases from V and 0 bases from J, with 24 bases between. This CDR3 is 20 amino acids long. The germline gives CDR1 DFQATT, CDR2 SNEGSKA (reference sequence). The CDR3, as DNA: TGCAGTGCTAGAGATTTCCCGCGGGGACAGCAAGTCCTAGCCAAAAACATTCAGTACTTC. This translates into CSARDFPRGQQVLAKNIQYF.

Only a few counts were recorded for this clonotype. The chain combines TRBV19 with TRBJ1-5; weak D call: TRBD1 (5 bases). The V gene lost 3 bases and the J gene lost 2 bases, with 8 bases spanning the gap. CDR1 and CDR2 (germline): LNHDA, SQIVND (reference sequence). The CDR3 has 14 amino acids. The CDR3 region has the DNA TGTGCCAGTAGTATCAGGGAAGGCAATCAGCCCCAGCATTTT. Translation: CASSIREGNQPQHF.

The V call is TRBV3-1, the J call TRBJ1-5; D possibly corresponds to TRBD1 (5 bases). V was cut by 3 bases and J by 6 bases, with 18 bases left in between. Germline CDR1 is LGHDT and CDR2 is YNNKEL (reference sequence). The CDR3 covers 16 residues. Here the CDR3 DNA reads TGTGCCAGCAGCCACCCCCCTGGGGGGGATCGTCAGCCCCAGCATTTT. Amino acids: CASSHPPGGDRQPQHF.

This clonotype was detected many times. This rearrangement joins TRBV7-2 to TRBJ2-7, with a weak D call TRBD1 (6 bases). CDR1 is SGHTA and CDR2 is FQGNSA in the germline V gene. Trimming took 5 bases from V and 2 from J, leaving 13 bases between them. This CDR3 is built from 14 residues. In DNA form, the CDR3 reads TGTGCCAGCAGCCAAATGACAGGTCCCTACGAGCAGTACTTC. Its translation: CASSQMTGPYEQYF.

This clonotype was seen ten or more times. The gene calls are TRBV28 and TRBJ1-2, with 7 nucleotides matching TRBD1. This CDR3 spans 16 amino acids. J lost 5 bases, V lost 2 bases, and 11 bases had no gene match. Germline assignment: CDR1 MDHEN and CDR2 SYDVKM. The CDR3 protein is CASSLPGGQEEYGYTF. The CDR3 nucleotides are TGTGCCAGCAGTTTACCGGGAGGACAGGAGGAGTATGGCTACACCTTC.

This clonotype was seen many times. Here the CDR3 reads CASRLTGNTEAFF. CDR3 DNA: TGTGCCAGCAGACTGACAGGGAACACTGAAGCTTTCTTT. This chain connects TRBV2 to TRBJ1-1, with D maybe TRBD1 (6 bases). V lost 6 bases to trimming and J lost 1 base, with 9 bases between them. The CDR3 totals 13 residues. The V gene's germline CDR1 is SNHLY and CDR2 FYNNEI.

Ten or more counts support this clonotype. The chain is built from TRBV28 and TRBJ2-7; D unresolved. This CDR3 is built from 11 residues. Germline CDR1 MDHEN, CDR2 SYDVKM. V was cut by 6 bases and J by 6 bases, with 9 bases left in between. The CDR3 protein is CASSSAVEQYF. The CDR3 nucleotides are TGTGCCAGCAGCAGTGCAGTCGAGCAGTACTTC.

This clonotype has ten or more counts. V usage is TRBV5-1 and J usage is TRBJ2-2, with 8 nucleotides matching TRBD1. J lost 2 bases, V lost 4 bases, and 7 bases had no gene match. Germline V gene sequence: CDR1 SGHRS, CDR2 YFSETQ. The CDR3 contains 16 residues. This CDR3 reads CASSVRTGTNTGELFF. Written as DNA, the CDR3 is TGCGCCAGCAGCGTGAGGACAGGGACAAACACCGGGGAGCTGTTTTTT. The full variable domain, completed using reference TRBV5-1 and TRBJ2-2, is KAGVTQTPRYLIKTRGQQVTLSCSPISGHRSVSWYQQTPGQGLQFLFEYFSETQRNKGNFPGRFSGRQFSNSRSEMNVSTLELGDSALYLCASSVRTGTNTGELFFGEGSRLTVL.

This chain joins TRBV14 and TRBJ2-7, with a possible D match to TRBD1 (7 bases). Trimming took off 1 base at V and 1 base at J, with 20 bases between the two ends. CDR1 is SGHDN, CDR2 FVKESK, per germline. This CDR3 is built from 18 residues. The CDR3, as DNA: TGTGCCAGCAGCCAAGCCGTAATGACAGGGAGGCTTTCCTACGAGCAGTACTTC. Translated: CASSQAVMTGRLSYEQYF.

As DNA, the CDR3 is TGTGCCAGCACCCTAGTTAAGGAGTATGGCTACACCTTC. The encoded protein is CASTLVKEYGYTF. The J gene is TRBJ1-2, the V gene TRBV7-9; D gene unclear. The germline V gene has CDR1 SEHNR and CDR2 FQNEAQ (reference sequence). V gave up 7 bases and J gave up 5 bases, with 14 bases separating them. The CDR3 length is 13 residues.

This clonotype was counted ten times or more. The chain uses TRBV18 and TRBJ1-2; the D gene is possibly TRBD1 (5 bases). V was trimmed by 3 bases and J by 4 bases, leaving 12 bases between them. CDR1 is KGHSH, CDR2 LQKENI, per germline. The CDR3 is made up of 14 amino acids. In DNA, the CDR3 is TGTGCCAGCTCACCGGGAGGGACCCTCTATGGCTACACCTTC. It translates to CASSPGGTLYGYTF.

This clonotype was seen at least ten times. This sequence joins TRBV5-1 and TRBJ2-7; unclear D gene. The germline V gene has CDR1 SGHRS and CDR2 YFSETQ. V lost 5 bases and J 0 bases, leaving 12 bases between the germline ends. The CDR3 spans 14 residues. DNA of the CDR3: TGCGCCAGCAGTGTAGACCATGACTCCTACGAGCAGTACTTC. Protein product: CASSVDHDSYEQYF.

This clonotype was seen repeatedly, ten times or more. The V and J genes are TRBV6-2 or TRBV6-3 and TRBJ2-7, with D possibly TRBD2 on 5 matching bases. Germline V CDR1 and CDR2: MNHEY, SVGEGT. Trimming pared 2 bases from V and 7 bases from J, leaving 15 bases between. This CDR3 is 14 amino acids long. DNA of the CDR3: TGTGCCAGCAGTTACGCCCCCCCTGCGGGTGAGCAGTACTTC. Encoded protein: CASSYAPPAGEQYF.

This clonotype was detected a few times. The gene calls are TRBV5-1 and TRBJ1-4; D is uncertain. The V end lost 1 base, the J end lost 7 bases, and 8 bases lay between the germline ends. CDR3 length: 13 residues. Germline values: CDR1 SGHRS, CDR2 YFSETQ. CDR3 region: CASSLKEREKLFF. The CDR3 nucleotides read TGCGCCAGCAGCTTGAAAGAACGTGAAAAACTGTTTTTT.

In this sample, this clonotype turned up many times. V and J are TRBV12-3 or TRBV12-4 and TRBJ2-1; 7 nucleotides line up with TRBD2. The ends lost 1 base at V and 0 bases at J; junction bases unmatched: 6. The CDR3 contains 17 residues. The CDR3 DNA follows: TGTGCCAGCAGTTTAGGGCTAGCGGACAACTCCTACAATGAGCAGTTCTTC. Protein product: CASSLGLADNSYNEQFF.

This clonotype was observed a few times. The chain recombines TRBV28 with TRBJ1-3; no clear D. This CDR3 has 19 residues. V was cut by 5 bases and J by 0 bases, with 23 bases left in between. CDR1 MDHEN and CDR2 SYDVKM come from the germline V gene. CDR3 loop: CASSPSLGSQFNSGNTIYF. DNA for the CDR3: TGTGCCAGCAGTCCCTCCTTGGGTAGTCAGTTCAACTCTGGAAACACCATATATTTT.

This clonotype has at least ten counts. The chain combines TRBV6-1 with TRBJ1-1; no reliable D call. Deletions cut 7 bases from V and 11 bases from J, with 14 bases between. Per germline, CDR1 MNHNS and CDR2 SASEGT. This CDR3 has 11 residues. The CDR3: CASTLRTNAFF. The CDR3 nucleotides read TGTGCCAGCACCCTCAGGACCAACGCTTTCTTT.

This clonotype appeared many times. The genes are TRBV7-9 and TRBJ1-1; weak D call: TRBD1 (5 bases). V gave up 3 bases and J gave up 3 bases, with 8 bases separating them. This CDR3 has 13 amino acids. The germline V gene encodes CDR1 SEHNR and CDR2 FQNEAQ (reference sequence). The CDR3 bases are TGTGCCAGCAGCTTCGGGGGGGACACTGAAGCTTTCTTT. This encodes CASSFGGDTEAFF.